A selection of T cell receptor beta chains follows, all from one sample in a study of blood T cells in healthy people across ages. MiXCR, applied by TCRdb to the 5' RACE reads, yields one record per CDR3 protein. The sample lists 650,000 to 800,000 distinct CDR3 sequences; 45% to 60% were seen once. The sample taken for sequencing was blood. Source of these receptors: a woman over 75 in good health. Each CDR3 is given with its conserved first and last residue. A D gene is named only where the DNA matches it firmly. Only part of the rows carry a size: once, few, many, or a class if the clone is expanded.

d_gene | j_gene | abundance | v_gene | CDR3aa | CDR3nt
. | TRBJ2-6 | many | TRBV12-3/TRBV12-4 | CASSPGHISGANVLTF | TGTGCCAGCAGTCCCGGACACATCTCTGGGGCCAACGTCCTGACTTTC
. | TRBJ1-2 | few | TRBV27 | CASSVYGRYYGYTF | TGTGCCAGCAGTGTGTACGGGAGATACTATGGCTACACCTTC
. | TRBJ1-1 | . | TRBV4-3 | CASSQALTVTEAFF | TGCGCCAGCAGCCAAGCCCTGACAGTTACTGAAGCTTTCTTT
TRBD2 | TRBJ2-7 | . | TRBV6-6 | CASNGGSWYEQYF | TGTGCCAGCAACGGCGGGAGTTGGTACGAGCAGTACTTC
. | TRBJ2-7 | . | TRBV4-1 | CASSQGENPTYEQYF | TGCGCCAGCAGCCAAGGGGAGAACCCCACCTACGAGCAGTACTTC
TRBD2 | TRBJ2-3 | many | TRBV10-3 | CAISEPGTSGGADTQYF | TGTGCCATCAGTGAGCCAGGGACTAGCGGGGGAGCAGATACGCAGTATTTT
TRBD2 | TRBJ2-5 | . | TRBV7-3 | CASSRASGAQETQYF | TGTGCCAGCAGCCGAGCTAGCGGGGCGCAAGAGACCCAGTACTTC
. | TRBJ1-3 | . | TRBV10-3 | CATRTDSHSGNTIYF | TGTGCCACCCGGACGGATTCCCACTCTGGAAACACCATATATTTT
. | TRBJ2-2 | . | TRBV28 | CASSSPAGELFF | TGTGCCAGCAGTTCCCCCGCCGGGGAGCTGTTTTTT
. | TRBJ1-1 | few | TRBV5-1 | CASSRFEGSEAFF | TGCGCCAGCAGTCGGTTTGAAGGTAGTGAAGCTTTCTTT
. | TRBJ2-2 | few | TRBV7-3 | CASSNKNTGELFF | TGTGCCAGCAGCAATAAGAACACCGGGGAGCTGTTTTTT
. | TRBJ2-5 | . | TRBV10-3 | CAISPGLGETQYF | TGTGCCATCAGTCCAGGGTTGGGGGAGACCCAGTACTTC
. | TRBJ1-2 | many | TRBV18 | CASSPAGQRYGYTF | TGTGCCAGCTCACCCGCGGGGCAACGCTATGGCTACACCTTC
. | TRBJ1-2 | many | TRBV29-1 | CSVGTIQANYGYTF | TGCAGCGTTGGAACGATACAGGCTAACTATGGCTACACCTTC
. | TRBJ2-1 | few | TRBV4-2 | CASRRAPGDNEQFF | TGTGCCAGCAGGCGAGCCCCGGGAGACAATGAGCAGTTCTTC
. | TRBJ2-6 | . | TRBV12-3/TRBV12-4 | CASSAGTFGANVLTF | TGTGCCAGCAGCGCCGGGACCTTCGGGGCCAACGTCCTGACTTTC
. | TRBJ2-7 | . | TRBV7-2 | CASSGQSTFEQYF | TGTGCCAGCAGCGGGCAGTCGACCTTCGAGCAGTACTTC
. | TRBJ2-2 | . | TRBV12-3/TRBV12-4 | CASSSRALTMGTGELFF | TGTGCCAGCAGTTCACGGGCCTTAACAATGGGCACCGGGGAGCTGTTTTTT
TRBD2 | TRBJ2-7 | many | TRBV5-1 | CASSLTSGTYEQYF | TGTGCCAGCAGCCTAACTAGCGGGACCTACGAGCAGTACTTC
. | TRBJ1-5 | many | TRBV12-3/TRBV12-4 | CASSLQGSNQPQHF | TGTGCCAGCAGTTTACAGGGTAGCAATCAGCCCCAGCATTTT
. | TRBJ1-2 | many | TRBV6-2/TRBV6-3 | CASSYSNSRDGYTF | TGTGCCAGCAGTTACTCGAATTCTCGGGATGGCTACACCTTC
. | TRBJ1-5 | . | TRBV20-1 | CSARGQEQKPQHF | TGCAGTGCTAGAGGACAGGAGCAGAAGCCCCAGCATTTT
TRBD1 | TRBJ2-7 | many | TRBV29-1 | CSAGTGTFNEQYF | TGCAGCGCAGGGACAGGGACGTTCAACGAGCAGTACTTC